This TCR beta chain was profiled in a study of T cell responses to AZD1222 COVID-19 vaccine. V lost 2 bases, J lost 1 base, and 9 bases lay in between. Per the germline V gene, CDR1 is SGHTS and CDR2 is YDEGEE. The CDR3 length is 14 residues. Produced via immunoSEQ multiplex PCR; TCRdb's table is partial and in-frame only. The sample lists about 130,000 clones, under 90% seen once, with 5.5% to 7% in the top ten. Sequences were derived from peripheral blood, sampled on day 0 of AZD1222 vaccination. This chain connects TRBV5-8 to TRBJ1-1, with D hard to call. The sequence was collected from an adult in good health. The CDR3 protein is CASSFSGPNTEAFF. In DNA, the CDR3 is TGTGCCAGCAGCTTCTCCGGACCGAACACTGAAGCTTTCTTT.